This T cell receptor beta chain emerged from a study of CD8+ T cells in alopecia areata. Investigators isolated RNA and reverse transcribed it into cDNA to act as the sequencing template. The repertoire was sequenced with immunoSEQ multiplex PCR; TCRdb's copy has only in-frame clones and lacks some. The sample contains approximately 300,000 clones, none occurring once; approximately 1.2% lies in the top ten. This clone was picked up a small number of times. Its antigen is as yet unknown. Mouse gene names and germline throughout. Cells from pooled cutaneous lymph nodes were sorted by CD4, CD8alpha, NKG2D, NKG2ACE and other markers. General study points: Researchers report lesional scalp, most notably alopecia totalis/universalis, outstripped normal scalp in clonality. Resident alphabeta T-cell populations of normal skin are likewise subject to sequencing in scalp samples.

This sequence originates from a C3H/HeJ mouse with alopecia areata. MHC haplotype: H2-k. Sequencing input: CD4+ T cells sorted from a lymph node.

The covered CDR3 bases are TGTGCCAGCAGCCAACAGGACAGTCAAGAC. Translating it yields CASSQQDSQD. The entire CDR3 reads CASSQQDSQDTQYF. The chain joins TRBV5 to TRBJ2-5; D possibly corresponds to TRBD1 (6 bases). The read falls 4 residues short of the CDR3 end, and the missing part is taken from the germline J gene. V was pared by 2 bases and J by 3 bases, with 9 bases between. CDR1 and CDR2 (germline): LGHNA, YNLKQL (reference sequence). The length of the CDR3 is 14 residues.